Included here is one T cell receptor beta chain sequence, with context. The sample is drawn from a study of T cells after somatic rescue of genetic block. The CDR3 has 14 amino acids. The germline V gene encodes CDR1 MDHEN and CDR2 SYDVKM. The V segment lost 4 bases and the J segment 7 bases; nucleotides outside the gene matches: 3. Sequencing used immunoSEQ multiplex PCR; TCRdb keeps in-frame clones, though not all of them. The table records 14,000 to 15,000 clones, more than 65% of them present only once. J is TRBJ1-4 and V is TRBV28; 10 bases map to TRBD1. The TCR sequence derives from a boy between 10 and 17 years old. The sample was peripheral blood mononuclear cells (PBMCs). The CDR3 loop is CASSWDRGGEKLFF. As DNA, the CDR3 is TGTGCCAGCAGTTGGGACAGGGGTGGTGAAAAACTGTTTTTT.